This TCR beta chain was sequenced during a study of identical twins. Germline-derived CDR1 and CDR2 are MNHEY and SMNVEV (reference sequence). Trimming shortened V by 5 bases and J by 8 bases, and 15 bases separated the two germline ends. The CDR3 covers 13 residues. TCRdb ran MiXCR on the 5' RACE reads and lists one entry per CDR3 protein. The data hold approximately 230,000 distinct CDR3 sequences, with 6.5% observed a single time. This clonotype was observed at least ten times. This sample also appeared in a second study, on T cells expressing NK-cell markers.

This TCR derives from a woman aged 18-29 years in good health. The J gene is TRBJ1-2, the V gene TRBV27; D unclear. The sequenced sample consisted of CD8+ T cells sorted from blood. The CDR3 DNA follows: TGTGCCAGCAGTCCGATGGGCGGTGGGGGCTACACCTTC. Translating gives CASSPMGGGGYTF.